Listed below are T cell receptor beta chains from one sample, sequenced in a study of response to subunit inactivated influenza vaccine. A single record per CDR3 protein comes from TCRdb applying MiXCR to the RT-PCR reads. The profile shows hundreds of thousands of distinct CDR3 sequences, approximately 12% of them singletons. Sequenced here: PBMCs from blood, sampled on the day of vaccination. The receptors shown here come from a man in his forties or fifties who received an inactivated influenza vaccine. The CDR3 runs from the conserved cysteine through the conserved F or W. A D gene is named only where the DNA matches it firmly. Where a row states a size, it is once, few, many or the class of an expanded clone; other rows omit it.

len	abundance	v_gene	j_gene	d_gene	CDR3nt	CDR3aa
11	few	TRBV20-1	TRBJ2-1	.	TGCAGTGCTTATATGGCGGCTGAGCAGTTCTTC	CSAYMAAEQFF
14	.	TRBV6-1	TRBJ2-3	TRBD2	TGTGCCAGCCAGACTAGCATGAGCACAGATACGCAGTATTTT	CASQTSMSTDTQYF
13	.	TRBV4-1	TRBJ2-5	.	TGCGCCAGCAGCCAAGCAGTACAAGAGACCCAGTACTTC	CASSQAVQETQYF
14	.	TRBV2	TRBJ2-7	TRBD1	TGTGCCAGCAGCGATGGACAGGCAGCCTACGAGCAGTACTTC	CASSDGQAAYEQYF
16	.	TRBV5-1	TRBJ2-7	TRBD2	TGCGCCAGCAGCTTGGCGATTAGCGGGAGCTCCTACGAGCAGTACTTC	CASSLAISGSSYEQYF
16	.	TRBV29-1	TRBJ2-4	TRBD2	TGCAGCGTCTCACTCCCTAGCGGTCTAGCCAAAAACATTCAGTACTTC	CSVSLPSGLAKNIQYF
15	many	TRBV10-3	TRBJ1-4	.	TGTGCCATCAGTGATGGAGGGCTGTCTAATGAAAAACTGTTTTTT	CAISDGGLSNEKLFF
12	many	TRBV20-1	TRBJ1-5	.	TGCAGTGCTAGGGACGGCAATCAGCCCCAGCATTTT	CSARDGNQPQHF
14	.	TRBV6-1	TRBJ2-5	TRBD1	TGTGCCAGCCCAAAGGACAGGGAGCGTGAGACCCAGTACTTC	CASPKDRERETQYF
19	.	TRBV12-3/TRBV12-4	TRBJ2-1	TRBD2	TGTACCTGCAGTTTATCCCGGTGGCTAGCGGGGGGGCGAGGGAATGAGCAGTTCTTC	CTCSLSRWLAGGRGNEQFF
15	.	TRBV6-5	TRBJ2-6	.	TGTGCCAGCAGTTTCAGACAGACTGGGGCCAACGTCCTGACTTTC	CASSFRQTGANVLTF
15	.	TRBV12-3/TRBV12-4	TRBJ1-5	TRBD1	TGTGCCAGCAGTTTCTTCCCAGGGGGCGGTCAGCCCCAGCATTTT	CASSFFPGGGQPQHF
16	.	TRBV4-1	TRBJ1-1	.	TGCGCCAGCAGCCAAGGGTTACAGGGTGGTGGCACTGAAGCTTTCTTT	CASSQGLQGGGTEAFF
12	many	TRBV12-3/TRBV12-4	TRBJ2-1	.	TGTGCCAGCAGTTTATGGTACAATGAGCAGTTCTTC	CASSLWYNEQFF
18	many	TRBV15	TRBJ2-5	.	TGTGCCACCAGCAGAGAAGATTTAGGGTATTTGCAGGGGGAGACCCAGTACTTC	CATSREDLGYLQGETQYF
15	once	TRBV5-1	TRBJ1-4	.	TGCGCCAGCATCTTATCAGGGGCGAATAATGAAAAACTGTTTTTT	CASILSGANNEKLFF
19	.	TRBV6-4	TRBJ2-2	TRBD2	TGTGCCAGCAGTACTACCCCCTCCAGCGGGAATGTGAACACCGGGGAGCTGTTTTTT	CASSTTPSSGNVNTGELFF
13	many	TRBV6-4	TRBJ2-2	.	TGTGCCAGCAGTGAAGGAGAGTCGGGGGAGCTGTTTTTT	CASSEGESGELFF
15	.	TRBV7-9	TRBJ2-7	TRBD2	TGTGCCAGCAGCCTTGGTAGCGGGTTATCCTACGAGCAGTACTTC	CASSLGSGLSYEQYF
14	many	TRBV12-3/TRBV12-4	TRBJ2-5	.	TGTGCCAGCAGTTTAATCGCCCTCCAAGAGACCCAGTACTTC	CASSLIALQETQYF
16	.	TRBV4-1	TRBJ2-3	.	TGCGCCAGCAGCCAAGACCGGGCTTTGAGCACAGATACGCAGTATTTT	CASSQDRALSTDTQYF
14	.	TRBV20-1	TRBJ2-1	.	TGCAGTGCTAGAGATTGGGGGGATCCCAATGAGCAGTTCTTC	CSARDWGDPNEQFF
15	.	TRBV7-2	TRBJ1-4	.	TGTGCCAGCAGCACCGGGTTTAGTCGGGATGAAAAACTGTTTTTT	CASSTGFSRDEKLFF
15	.	TRBV7-2	TRBJ2-7	.	TGTGCCAGCAGCTTAAAATTCACAGGGACCCACGAGCAGTACTTC	CASSLKFTGTHEQYF
14	.	TRBV9	TRBJ1-1	TRBD1	TGTGCCAGCAGCGCAAGAACAGGGGGGTCGGGAGCTTTCTTT	CASSARTGGSGAFF
14	many	TRBV12-3/TRBV12-4	TRBJ2-7	.	TGTGCCAGCAGTTTCAACGGGAGAGACTACGAGCAGTACTTC	CASSFNGRDYEQYF
14	.	TRBV20-1	TRBJ1-1	.	TGCAGTGCAGTACCAGGACGGATGAACACTGAAGCTTTCTTT	CSAVPGRMNTEAFF
13	few	TRBV29-1	TRBJ1-5	.	TGCAGCGTTCGAGACGGAAGCAATCAGCCCCAGCATTTT	CSVRDGSNQPQHF
12	many	TRBV30	TRBJ1-5	.	TGTGCCTGGGGGGACCTATCAGGGACCCAGCATTTT	CAWGDLSGTQHF
18	.	TRBV11-2	TRBJ2-7	TRBD2	TGTGCCAGCAGCCTATCCGGGACTAGCGGGGGGGCAATTTGGGAACAGTACTTC	CASSLSGTSGGAIWEQYF
15	few	TRBV4-2	TRBJ1-6	.	TGTGCCAGCAGCCAAGATCTTCGCCAGGGATCACCCCTCCACTTT	CASSQDLRQGSPLHF
15	few	TRBV6-2/TRBV6-3	TRBJ2-7	.	TGTGCCAGCAGTTACTCGGTAGGGACCCCCTACGAGCAGTACTTC	CASSYSVGTPYEQYF
14	few	TRBV14	TRBJ2-1	.	TGTGCCAGCAGCCAAGATTTCTTTTACAATGAGCAGTTCTTC	CASSQDFFYNEQFF